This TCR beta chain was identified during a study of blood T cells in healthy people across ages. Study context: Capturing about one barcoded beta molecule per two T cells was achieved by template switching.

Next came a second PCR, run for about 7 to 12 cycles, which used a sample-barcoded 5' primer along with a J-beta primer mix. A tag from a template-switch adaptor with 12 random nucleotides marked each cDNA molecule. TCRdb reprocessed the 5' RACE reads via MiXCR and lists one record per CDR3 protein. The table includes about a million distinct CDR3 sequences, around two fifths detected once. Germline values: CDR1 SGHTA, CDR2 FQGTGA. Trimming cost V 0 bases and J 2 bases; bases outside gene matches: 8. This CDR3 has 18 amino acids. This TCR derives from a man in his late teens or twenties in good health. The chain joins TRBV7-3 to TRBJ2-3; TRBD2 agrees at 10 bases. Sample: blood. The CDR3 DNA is TGTGCCAGCAGCTTAACCTCATTAGCGGGGGGACTCACAGATACGCAGTATTTT. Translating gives CASSLTSLAGGLTDTQYF.